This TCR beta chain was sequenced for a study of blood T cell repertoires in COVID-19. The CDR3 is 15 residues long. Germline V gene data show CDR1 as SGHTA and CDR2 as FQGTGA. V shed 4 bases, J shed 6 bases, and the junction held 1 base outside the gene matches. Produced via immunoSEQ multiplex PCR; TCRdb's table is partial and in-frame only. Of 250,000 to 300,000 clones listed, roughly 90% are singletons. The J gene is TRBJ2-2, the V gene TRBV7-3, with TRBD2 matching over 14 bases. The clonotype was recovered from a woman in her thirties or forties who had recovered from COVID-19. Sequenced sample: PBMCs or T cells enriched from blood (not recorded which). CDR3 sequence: CASSSGLAGAGELFF. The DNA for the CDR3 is TGTGCCAGCAGCTCGGGACTAGCGGGAGCCGGGGAGCTGTTTTTT.